The clone carrying this TCR beta chain was counted at least ten times. The antigen is unknown. Noted time point: newly diagnosed GD, antithyroid drugs for less than 3 months. Researchers made the TCR library from RNA that was extracted from PBMCs. This CDR3 is built from 12 residues. V lost 0 bases, J lost 11 bases, and 13 bases lay in between. Germline assignment: CDR1 DFQATT and CDR2 SNEGSKA (reference sequence). Arm-PCR of CDR3 regions with iRepertoire HTBI primers generated TCR beta libraries. TCRdb reanalysed the multiplex PCR reads using MiXCR and keeps one entry per CDR3 protein. Of more than 350,000 distinct CDR3 sequences in the sample, just under 15% were seen once. The source of the sample is a study of regulatory T cells in long-lasting Graves disease. Whole-study findings and limits: Sharing of public clonotypes was greater in persistent patients (about 3,000) than in new patients (966).

The sample also formed part of further work on T cells in Graves' hyperthyroidism and ophthalmopathy. That investigation notes: Subjects aged 18 to 65 presented with newly diagnosed hyperthyroidism of less than 2 months' duration.

The rearrangement uses TRBV20-1 and TRBJ1-1; D not certain. This sequence was found in a woman aged 25 to 39 with Graves disease. This specimen was peripheral blood mononuclear cells (PBMCs), taken at new diagnosis, from a patient treated with antithyroid drugs. This CDR3 is CSARESSLYAFF. CDR3 DNA sequence: TGCAGTGCTAGAGAATCCTCCCTGTACGCTTTCTTT.